This record concerns one T cell receptor (beta chain) sequence. Its antigen is as yet unknown. This sample stems from a study of cytomegalovirus exposure and HLA in healthy donors. Study-level findings and limits: Rarity held for most TCR sequences, but there were some public TCRs that occurred in many donors.

This CDR3 region has 13 residues. V dropped 1 base and J dropped 8 bases, with 9 bases sitting between them. Germline CDR1 is LNHNV and CDR2 is YYDKDF (reference sequence). PCR primers comprised 60 Vbeta and 13 Jbeta primers. Data came from immunoSEQ multiplex PCR; TCRdb stores just in-frame clones and leaves some out. The sample lists more than 75,000 clones, about 90% seen once, with about 2.5% in the top ten. This sequence was found in a man younger than 30 in good health and CMV-seronegative. Sequencing used PBMCs. The genes are TRBV15 and TRBJ2-1; a possible D gene is TRBD2 (6 bases). The DNA for the CDR3 is TGTGCCACCAGCAGAGTGGCGGGGCATGAGCAGTTCTTC. Encoded protein: CATSRVAGHEQFF.